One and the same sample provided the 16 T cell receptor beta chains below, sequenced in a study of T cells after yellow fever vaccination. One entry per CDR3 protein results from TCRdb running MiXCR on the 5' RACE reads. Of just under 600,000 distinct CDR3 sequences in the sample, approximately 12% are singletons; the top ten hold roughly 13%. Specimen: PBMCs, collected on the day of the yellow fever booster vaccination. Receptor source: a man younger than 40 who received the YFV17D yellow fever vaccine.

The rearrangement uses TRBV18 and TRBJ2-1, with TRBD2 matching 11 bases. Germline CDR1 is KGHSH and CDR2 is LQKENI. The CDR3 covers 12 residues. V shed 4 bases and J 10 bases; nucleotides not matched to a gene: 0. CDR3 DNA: TGTGCCAGCTCACGACTAGCGGGGGAGCAGTTCTTC. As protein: CASSRLAGEQFF.

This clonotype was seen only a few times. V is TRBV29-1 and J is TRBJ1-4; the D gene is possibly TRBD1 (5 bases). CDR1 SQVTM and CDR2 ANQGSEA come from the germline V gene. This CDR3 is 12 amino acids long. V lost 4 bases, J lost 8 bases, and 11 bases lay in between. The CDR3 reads CSVGSGREKLFF. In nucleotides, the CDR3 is TGCAGCGTTGGATCGGGACGGGAAAAACTGTTTTTT.

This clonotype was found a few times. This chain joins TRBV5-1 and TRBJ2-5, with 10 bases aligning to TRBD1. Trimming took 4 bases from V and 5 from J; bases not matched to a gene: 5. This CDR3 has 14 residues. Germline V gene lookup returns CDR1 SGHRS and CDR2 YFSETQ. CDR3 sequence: CASSPGTGAETQYF. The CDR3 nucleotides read TGCGCCAGCAGCCCTGGGACAGGGGCCGAGACCCAGTACTTC.

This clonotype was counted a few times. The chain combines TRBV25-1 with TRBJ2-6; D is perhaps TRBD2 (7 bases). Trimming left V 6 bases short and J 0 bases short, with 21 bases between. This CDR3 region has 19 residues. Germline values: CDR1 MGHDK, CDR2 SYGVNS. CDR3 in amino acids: CASRGALGGGPSGANVLTF. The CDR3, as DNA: TGTGCCAGCAGAGGAGCTCTGGGGGGGGGCCCCTCTGGGGCCAACGTCCTGACTTTC.

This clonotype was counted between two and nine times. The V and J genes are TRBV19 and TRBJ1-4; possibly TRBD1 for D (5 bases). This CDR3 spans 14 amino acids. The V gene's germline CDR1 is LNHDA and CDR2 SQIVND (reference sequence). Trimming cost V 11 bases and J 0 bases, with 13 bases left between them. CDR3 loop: CAFPGRATNEKLFF. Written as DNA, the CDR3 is TGTGCCTTCCCGGGACGGGCAACTAATGAAAAACTGTTTTTT.

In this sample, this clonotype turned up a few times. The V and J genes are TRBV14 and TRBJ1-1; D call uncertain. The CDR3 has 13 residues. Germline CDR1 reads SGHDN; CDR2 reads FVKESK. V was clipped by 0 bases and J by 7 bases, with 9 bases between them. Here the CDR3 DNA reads TGTGCCAGCAGCCAAGATCGGGCATTTGAAGCTTTCTTT. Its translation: CASSQDRAFEAFF. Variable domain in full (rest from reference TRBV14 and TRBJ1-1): EAGVTQFPSHSVIEKGQTVTLRCDPISGHDNLYWYRRVMGKEIKFLLHFVKESKQDESGMPNNRFLAERTGGTYSTLKVQPAELEDSGVYFCASSQDRAFEAFFGQGTRLTVV.

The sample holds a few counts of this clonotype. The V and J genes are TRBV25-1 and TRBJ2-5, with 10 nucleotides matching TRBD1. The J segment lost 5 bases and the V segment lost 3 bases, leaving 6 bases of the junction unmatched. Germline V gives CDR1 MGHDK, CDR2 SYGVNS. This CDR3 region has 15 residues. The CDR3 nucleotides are TGTGCCAGCAGTGAGGCGGGACAGGGGAGGGAGACCCAGTACTTC. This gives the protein CASSEAGQGRETQYF.

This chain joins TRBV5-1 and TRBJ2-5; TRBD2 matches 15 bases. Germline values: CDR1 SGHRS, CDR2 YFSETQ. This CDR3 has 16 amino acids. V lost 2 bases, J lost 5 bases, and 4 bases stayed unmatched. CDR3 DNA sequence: TGCGCCAGCAGCTTCCGGACTAGCGGGAGGGTGGAGACCCAGTACTTC. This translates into CASSFRTSGRVETQYF.

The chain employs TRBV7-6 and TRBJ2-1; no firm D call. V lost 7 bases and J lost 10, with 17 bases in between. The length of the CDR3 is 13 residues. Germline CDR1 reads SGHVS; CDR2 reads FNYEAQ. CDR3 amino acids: CASKRAVTGEQFF. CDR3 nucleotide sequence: TGTGCCAGCAAAAGGGCCGTAACGGGCGAGCAGTTCTTC.

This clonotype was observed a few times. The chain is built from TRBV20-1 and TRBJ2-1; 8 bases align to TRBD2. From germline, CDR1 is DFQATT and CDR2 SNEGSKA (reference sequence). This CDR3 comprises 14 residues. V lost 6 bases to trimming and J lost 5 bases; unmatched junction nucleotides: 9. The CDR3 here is CSAPGTSLDNEQFF. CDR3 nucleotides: TGCAGTGCCCCCGGGACTAGTCTTGACAATGAGCAGTTCTTC.

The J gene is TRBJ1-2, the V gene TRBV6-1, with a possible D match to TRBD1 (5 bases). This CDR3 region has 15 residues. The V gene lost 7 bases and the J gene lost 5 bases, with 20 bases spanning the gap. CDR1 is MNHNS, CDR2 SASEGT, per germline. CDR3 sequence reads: CASISGARFLYGYTF. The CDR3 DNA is TGTGCCAGCATCTCCGGGGCCAGATTCCTATATGGCTACACCTTC.

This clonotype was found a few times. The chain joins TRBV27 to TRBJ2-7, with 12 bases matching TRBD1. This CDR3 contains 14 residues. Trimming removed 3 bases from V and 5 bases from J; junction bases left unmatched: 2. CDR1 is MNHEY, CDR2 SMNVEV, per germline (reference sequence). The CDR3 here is CASSLGTGGHEQYF. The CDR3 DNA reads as TGTGCCAGCAGTTTGGGGACAGGGGGCCACGAGCAGTACTTC.

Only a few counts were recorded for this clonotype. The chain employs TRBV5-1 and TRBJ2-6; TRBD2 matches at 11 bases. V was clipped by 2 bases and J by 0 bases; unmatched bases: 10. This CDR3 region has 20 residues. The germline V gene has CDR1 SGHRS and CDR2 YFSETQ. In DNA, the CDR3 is TGCGCCAGCAGCTTAACTCTACCTAGCGGGAGGTCCTCTGGGGCCAACGTCCTGACTTTC. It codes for CASSLTLPSGRSSGANVLTF.

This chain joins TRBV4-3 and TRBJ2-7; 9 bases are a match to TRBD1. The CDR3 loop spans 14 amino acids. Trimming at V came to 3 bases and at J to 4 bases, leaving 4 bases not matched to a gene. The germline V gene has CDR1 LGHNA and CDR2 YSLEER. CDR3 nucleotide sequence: TGCGCCAGCAGCCAGGCACAGGGGGCTTACGAGCAGTACTTC. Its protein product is CASSQAQGAYEQYF.

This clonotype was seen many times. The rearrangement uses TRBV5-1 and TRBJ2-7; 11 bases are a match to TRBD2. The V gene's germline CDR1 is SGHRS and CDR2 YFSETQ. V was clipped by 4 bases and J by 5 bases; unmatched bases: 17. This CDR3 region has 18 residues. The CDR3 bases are TGCGCCAGCAGCCAAGGGACTAGCGGAGCGGTGATTACGAACGAGCAGTACTTC. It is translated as CASSQGTSGAVITNEQYF.

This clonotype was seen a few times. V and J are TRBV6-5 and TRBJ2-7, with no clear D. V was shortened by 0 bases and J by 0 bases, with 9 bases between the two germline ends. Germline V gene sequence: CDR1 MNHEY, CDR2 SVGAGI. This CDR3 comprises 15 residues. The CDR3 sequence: CASSYSYGDSYEQYF. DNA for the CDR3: TGTGCCAGCAGTTACTCGTACGGTGACTCCTACGAGCAGTACTTC.